Described below is a single T cell receptor (beta chain) sequence and its context. What it binds is not known. The repertoire was sequenced with immunoSEQ multiplex PCR; TCRdb's copy has only in-frame clones and lacks some. The data show about 60,000 clones, around 83% seen once. This entry comes from a study of OX40 agonist ivuxolimab in advanced cancers. The V segment lost 3 bases and the J segment 5 bases; nucleotides outside the gene matches: 8. Germline loops: CDR1 SGHVS, CDR2 FNYEAQ. CDR3 length: 16 amino acids. Regarding the study as a whole: Those patients achieving a partial response at 0.1-3.0 mg/kg showed among the lowest clonal expansion.

Material: CD4+ or CD8+ T cells sorted from blood, obtained in a trial of the OX40 agonist ivuxolimab. The sequence was collected from an adult with an advanced solid tumor such as melanoma, head and neck, liver or kidney cancer. The chain recombines TRBV7-6 with TRBJ2-5; 11 nucleotides agree with TRBD2. The CDR3 loop reads CASSFGSGGAGETQYF. The CDR3 bases are TGTGCCAGCAGCTTCGGTAGCGGGGGGGCTGGGGAGACCCAGTACTTC.